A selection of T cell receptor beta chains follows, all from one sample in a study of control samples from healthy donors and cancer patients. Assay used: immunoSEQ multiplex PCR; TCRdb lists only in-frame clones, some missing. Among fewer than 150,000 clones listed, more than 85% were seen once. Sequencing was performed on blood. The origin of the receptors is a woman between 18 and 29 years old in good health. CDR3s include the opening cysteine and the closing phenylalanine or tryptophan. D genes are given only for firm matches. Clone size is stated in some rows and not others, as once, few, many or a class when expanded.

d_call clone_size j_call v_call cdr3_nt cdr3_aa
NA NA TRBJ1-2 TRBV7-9 TGTGCCAGCAGCTTAGATCTGGGGGCCTACTATGGCTACACCTTC CASSLDLGAYYGYTF
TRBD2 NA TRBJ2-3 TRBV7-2 TGTGCCAGCAGCTTCAGGACTAGCGGGAGAGATACGCAGTATTTT CASSFRTSGRDTQYF
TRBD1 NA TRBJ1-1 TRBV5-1 TGCGCCAGCAGCTTAATGGGACAGCAGAACACTGAAGCTTTCTTT CASSLMGQQNTEAFF
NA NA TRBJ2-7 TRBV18 TGTGCCAGCTCACCCGACAGTGCCTACGAGCAGTACTTC CASSPDSAYEQYF
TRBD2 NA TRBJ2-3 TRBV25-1 TGTGCCAGCGAGGGACTAGCGGGGGGAGATACGCAGTATTTT CASEGLAGGDTQYF
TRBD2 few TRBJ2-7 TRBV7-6 TGTGCCAGCAGTTCCGGGACTAGCGGGACGGGGGAGCAGTACTTC CASSSGTSGTGEQYF
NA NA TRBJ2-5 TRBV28 TGTGCCAGCAGATTAGCACAAGAGACCCAGTACTTC CASRLAQETQYF
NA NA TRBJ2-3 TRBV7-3 TGTGCCAGCAGCTCCCCTTCGGGTGGGCGGGGGCGCACAGATACGCAGTATTTT CASSSPSGGRGRTDTQYF
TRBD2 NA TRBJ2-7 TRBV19 TGTGCCAGTAGTCCCGGGACTAGCGGGAGCTATCCCCCCCTCTACGAGCAGTACTTC CASSPGTSGSYPPLYEQYF
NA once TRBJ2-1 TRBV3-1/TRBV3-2 TGTGCCAGCAGCCAAGATCTAAGGGCGCTGGAGGGCCGGTACAATGAGCAGTTCTTC CASSQDLRALEGRYNEQFF
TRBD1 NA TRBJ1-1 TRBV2 TGTGCCAGCAGAAAGGACAGGTTAATTAACACTGAAGCTTTCTTT CASRKDRLINTEAFF
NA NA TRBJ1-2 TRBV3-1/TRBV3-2 TGTGCCAGCAGCCAAGCGGTGGGAGTGCATGGCTACACCTTC CASSQAVGVHGYTF
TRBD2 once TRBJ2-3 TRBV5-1 TGCGCCAGCAGCTATGGGAGGGGTGGCACAGATACGCAGTATTTT CASSYGRGGTDTQYF
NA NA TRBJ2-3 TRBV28 TGTGCCAGCAGTCCCGACCCGGGGACGCAGTATTTT CASSPDPGTQYF
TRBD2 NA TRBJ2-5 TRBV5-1 TGCGCCAGCAGCCTGGGGACTAGCAACCAAGAGACCCAGTACTTC CASSLGTSNQETQYF
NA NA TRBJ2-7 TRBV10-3 TGTGCCATCAGTGGGTCGGGACAGCCTACTTCGGGGGGGGTGCCCTACGAGCAGTACTTC CAISGSGQPTSGGVPYEQYF
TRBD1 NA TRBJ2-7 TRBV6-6 TGTGCCAGCAGTTACGGACAGGGTCCCTATTACGAGCAGTACTTC CASSYGQGPYYEQYF
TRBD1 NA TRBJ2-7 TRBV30 TGTGCCTACGGACAGGGATACGAGCAGTACTTC CAYGQGYEQYF
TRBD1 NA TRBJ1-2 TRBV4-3 TGCGCCAGCAGCCAAGATTTGGACAGGGTTGGCTATGGCTACACCTTC CASSQDLDRVGYGYTF
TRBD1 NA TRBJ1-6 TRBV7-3 TGTGCCAGCAGCCCCCCGGGACAGGTAAATTCACCCCTCCACTTT CASSPPGQVNSPLHF
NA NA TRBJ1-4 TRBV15 TGTGCCACCAGCAGAGATGGGACGGGCCCCAACGGGGCGACTAATGAAAAACTGTTTTTT CATSRDGTGPNGATNEKLFF
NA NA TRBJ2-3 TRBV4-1 TGCGCCAGCAGCCCTCACCCTGGGTCCCCGGCTAAGGGGGATACGCAGTATTTT CASSPHPGSPAKGDTQYF
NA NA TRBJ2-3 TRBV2 TGTGCCAGCAGTTTAGAGTTAGGGGGTGCAGATACGCAGTATTTT CASSLELGGADTQYF
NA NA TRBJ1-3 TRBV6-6 TGTGCCAGCAGTTACGAGTCGGGTATTGGAAACACCATATATTTT CASSYESGIGNTIYF
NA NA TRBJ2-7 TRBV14 TGTGCCAGCAGCCGAAGCAAGTCCTACGAGCAGTACTTC CASSRSKSYEQYF
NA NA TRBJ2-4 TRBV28 TGTGCCAGCAGCGCGGAGTACTTAGCCAAAAACATTCAGTACTTC CASSAEYLAKNIQYF
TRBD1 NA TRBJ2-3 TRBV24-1 TGTGCCACCAGTGATTTGGGGGACAGGGCAACAGATACGCAGTATTTT CATSDLGDRATDTQYF
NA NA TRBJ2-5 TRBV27 TGTGCCAGCAGTAAGACAGTCCCGGGAGAGACCCAGTACTTC CASSKTVPGETQYF
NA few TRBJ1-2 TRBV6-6 TGTGCCAGCAGTTACGGTGGATCTAACTATGGCTACACCTTC CASSYGGSNYGYTF
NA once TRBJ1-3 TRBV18 TGTGCCAGCTCACCACCGGGGGGGCCTGGAAACACCATATATTTT CASSPPGGPGNTIYF
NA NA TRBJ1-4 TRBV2 TGTGCCAGCCAGGGATTCGCTAATGAAAAACTGTTTTTT CASQGFANEKLFF
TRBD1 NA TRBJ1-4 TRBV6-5 TGTGCCAGCAGCACCGGGACAGGGCCTGAAAAACTGTTTTTT CASSTGTGPEKLFF
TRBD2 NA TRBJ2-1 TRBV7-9 TGTGCCAGCAGCTTAGTAGCGGGAGGGCCCTTTGAGCAGTTCTTC CASSLVAGGPFEQFF
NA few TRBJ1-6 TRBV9 TGTGCCAGCAGCGTTGTGGACGGGGATTCACCCCTCCACTTT CASSVVDGDSPLHF
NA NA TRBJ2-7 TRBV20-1 TGCAGTGCTGCCCTGGCCGACGAGCAGTACTTC CSAALADEQYF
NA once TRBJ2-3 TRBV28 TGTGCCAGCAGTTTATTTGGCGGCGAAACAGATACGCAGTATTTT CASSLFGGETDTQYF
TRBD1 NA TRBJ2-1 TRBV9 TGTGCCAGCAGCGGCCGGGACAGTAGCCCGATGTATGAGCAGTTCTTC CASSGRDSSPMYEQFF
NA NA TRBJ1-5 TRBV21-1 TGTGCCAGCAGCAATAGAGAGAGAAAAAGACAGTCCAATCAGCCCCAGCATTTT CASSNRERKRQSNQPQHF
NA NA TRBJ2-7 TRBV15 TGTGCCACCAGCAGAGATTTCTCCTCGAGGGAGCAGTACTTC CATSRDFSSREQYF
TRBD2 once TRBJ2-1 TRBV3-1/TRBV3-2 TGTGCCAGCAGCCATCCGACTAGCGGGGCTAACAATGAGCAGTTCTTC CASSHPTSGANNEQFF
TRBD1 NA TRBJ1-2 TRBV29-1 TGCAGCGTTGGAGGGGACAGGGCAGGGAGAACCCTCTACACCTTC CSVGGDRAGRTLYTF
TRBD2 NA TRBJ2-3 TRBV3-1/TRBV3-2 TGTGCCAGCAGGCCCCACGGGACTAACCCACCAGATACGCAGTATTTT CASRPHGTNPPDTQYF
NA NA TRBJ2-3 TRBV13 TGTGCCAGCAGCGCACCTACGGGGGAGAGGACAGATACGCAGTATTTT CASSAPTGERTDTQYF
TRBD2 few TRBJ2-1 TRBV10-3 TGTGCCATCAGTGAGTCCAGCCTTAGCGGGTATGCTAACAATGAGCAGTTCTTC CAISESSLSGYANNEQFF
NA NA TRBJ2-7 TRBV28 TGTGCCAGCAGTTTTATAGGGTGGGCAGGGGGGTCCTACGAGCAGTACTTC CASSFIGWAGGSYEQYF
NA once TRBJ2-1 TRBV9 TGTGCCAGCAGCGGGCAAAGCAGGGTTTCCTACAATGAGCAGTTCTTC CASSGQSRVSYNEQFF
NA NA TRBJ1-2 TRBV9 TGTGCCAGCAGCGTACAGGGAGACTTTAACTATGGCTACACCTTC CASSVQGDFNYGYTF
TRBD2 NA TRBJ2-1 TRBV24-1 TGTGCCACCAGTGACTGGGGGGGAAGTACCTACAATGAGCAGTTCTTC CATSDWGGSTYNEQFF
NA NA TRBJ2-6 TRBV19 TGTGCCAGTTTGCCCGTTGCCGCTGGGGCCAACGTCCTGACTTTC CASLPVAAGANVLTF
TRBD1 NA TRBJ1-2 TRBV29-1 TGCAGCGTTGCTGGGACAGGGCGTTATGGCTACACCTTC CSVAGTGRYGYTF
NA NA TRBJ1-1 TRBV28 TGTGCCAGCAGTCTCCGGGACCGTGAAGCTTTCTTT CASSLRDREAFF